This TCR beta chain is drawn from a study of monozygotic twins with inflammatory bowel disease. The study, taken as a whole, reports: Repertoire likeness was no different across concordant and discordant twins, perhaps owing to restricted power. Patient repertoires may carry noise from differing immunosuppressive treatments.

From approximately 3.5 ug of total RNA, each TCR library was prepared. Via template switching, UMIs carrying a 6-nucleotide sample barcode were introduced. TCRdb processed the 5' RACE reads again and assigns one entry to each CDR3 protein, with no DNA. The sample includes about 300,000 distinct CDR3 sequences. As for this clonotype: Its antigen remains unidentified.

The CDR3 totals 12 residues. Germline values: CDR1 SGHRS, CDR2 YFSETQ. V gene TRBV5-1 combines with J gene TRBJ1-2. The clonotype was recovered from a human donor with ulcerative colitis or Crohn's disease, or a healthy co-twin of an affected twin (not recorded which). Sequencing was performed on blood. Here the CDR3 reads CASRQGDYGYTF.